Below are 20 T cell receptor beta chains sequenced from a single sample in a study of blood T cells in healthy people across ages. Then a second PCR, running roughly 6 to 11 cycles, was carried out with a sample-barcoded 5' primer and a J-beta primer mix. TCRdb re-derived calls from the 5' RACE reads in MiXCR, one entry per CDR3 protein. Counted here are around 1,500,000 distinct CDR3 sequences, about 40% occurring once; the ten biggest clones make up 7% to 9.5%. The sequenced sample was blood. These receptors all come from a woman aged 18-30 years in good health.

This rearrangement joins TRBV28 to TRBJ1-2; D is unresolved. Germline V lookup: CDR1 MDHEN, CDR2 SYDVKM. V lost 1 base, J lost 8 bases, and 5 bases lay in between. The CDR3 has 11 residues. CDR3 in amino acids: CASSLFWGYTF. As DNA, the CDR3 is TGTGCCAGCAGTTTATTTTGGGGCTACACCTTC.

CDR3 DNA: TGTGCCAGCAGCTTGACCTTTGGCGGGAGGGCTGTCGACAATGAGCAGTTCTTC. Residues: CASSLTFGGRAVDNEQFF. The chain employs TRBV7-9 and TRBJ2-1, with 9 bases fitting TRBD2. Germline V gives CDR1 SEHNR, CDR2 FQNEAQ (reference sequence). The CDR3 is 18 residues long. V trimming: 3 bases; J trimming: 5 bases; junction bases outside the gene matches: 14.

This clonotype appeared a few times. The chain has TRBV7-9 and TRBJ1-2; TRBD1 agrees at 10 bases. Germline loops: CDR1 SEHNR, CDR2 FQNEAQ (reference sequence). The CDR3 spans 14 residues. Trimming removed 5 bases from V and 3 bases from J; junction bases left unmatched: 3. In DNA, the CDR3 is TGTGCCAGCAGCACGGGACAGGGGCACTATGGCTACACCTTC. It specifies CASSTGQGHYGYTF.

The chain joins TRBV5-1 to TRBJ2-7; 7 bases are shared with TRBD1. Germline values: CDR1 SGHRS, CDR2 YFSETQ. V shed 1 base and J 1 base; nucleotides not matched to a gene: 5. This CDR3 has 15 residues. The CDR3: CASSLSQGVSYEQYF. Written as DNA, the CDR3 is TGCGCCAGCAGCTTGTCGCAGGGGGTGTCCTACGAGCAGTACTTC.

V usage is TRBV7-2 and J usage is TRBJ1-6, with D possibly being TRBD1 (5 bases). The CDR3 has 17 residues. In germline, CDR1 is SGHTA, CDR2 FQGNSA. V was cut by 2 bases and J by 5 bases, with 16 bases left in between. The CDR3 DNA sequence: TGTGCCAGCAGCTTATCTCTAGGAGACAGCGATAATTCACCCCTCCACTTT. Translated, it gives CASSLSLGDSDNSPLHF.

The V gene is TRBV6-1, the J gene TRBJ2-1, with TRBD2 identical over 13 bases. V lost 2 bases and J lost 4; bases outside the gene matches: 8. Germline lookup yields CDR1 MNHNS and CDR2 SASEGT. The length of the CDR3 is 18 residues. CDR3 bases: TGTGCCAGCAGTGAACGTCCGGGACTAGCGGGGTCTTACAATGAGCAGTTCTTC. Amino acids: CASSERPGLAGSYNEQFF.

V is TRBV20-1 and J is TRBJ2-1; 8 bases match TRBD2. With V trimmed by 6 bases and J by 7 bases, 23 bases remained unmatched. Looked up from germline, CDR1 is DFQATT and CDR2 is SNEGSKA (reference sequence). The CDR3 totals 18 residues. CDR3 sequence (DNA): TGCAGTGCGAGTGGCAGGGAGGGATACGGGAGGGCCGGTAATGAGCAGTTCTTC. It codes for CSASGREGYGRAGNEQFF.

The gene calls are TRBV20-1 and TRBJ2-3; TRBD1 might be the D (6 bases). V lost 4 bases, J lost 2 bases, and 19 bases lay in between. Germline loops: CDR1 DFQATT, CDR2 SNEGSKA (reference sequence). The CDR3 is 16 amino acids. CDR3 protein: CSATADRPRVTDTQYF. In DNA, the CDR3 is TGCAGTGCTACAGCCGACAGGCCCAGAGTCACAGATACGCAGTATTTT.

This clonotype has just a few counts. The rearrangement joins TRBV6-5 to TRBJ2-3, with D possibly TRBD2 on 5 matching bases. Germline CDR1 is MNHEY and CDR2 is SVGAGI. V lost 8 bases and J 1 base, leaving 16 bases between the germline ends. The CDR3 is made up of 15 amino acids. CDR3 nucleotide sequence: TGTGCCAGCGGACCATGGGGTAGCGGCACAGATACGCAGTATTTT. Its protein product is CASGPWGSGTDTQYF.

This clonotype was counted many times. The J gene is TRBJ2-3, the V gene TRBV7-9; perhaps TRBD2 as D (5 bases). The V gene's germline CDR1 is SEHNR and CDR2 FQNEAQ (reference sequence). V lost 5 bases to trimming and J lost 9 bases, with 15 bases between them. The CDR3 is 13 residues long. The CDR3 reads CASSPKTNGTQYF. For the CDR3, the DNA is TGTGCCAGCAGCCCCAAGACTAACGGGACGCAGTATTTT.

The V call is TRBV7-3, the J call TRBJ1-2; D is uncertain. The CDR3 contains 13 residues. In germline, CDR1 is SGHTA, CDR2 FQGTGA. Trimming pared 2 bases from V and 4 bases from J, leaving 8 bases between. CDR3 nucleotides: TGTGCCAGCAGCTTATTTCCGGGCTATGGCTACACCTTC. This gives the protein CASSLFPGYGYTF.

This clonotype has a handful of counts. The chain carries TRBV6-6 and TRBJ2-2; 7 bases match TRBD1. J gave up 1 base and V 1 base, and 0 bases lay outside the gene matches. The CDR3 extends over 15 amino acids. Germline V gives CDR1 MNHNY, CDR2 SVGAGI (reference sequence). In nucleotides, the CDR3 is TGTGCCAGCAGTTACTGGACAGGGAACACCGGGGAGCTGTTTTTT. Translation gives CASSYWTGNTGELFF.

V usage is TRBV5-1 and J usage is TRBJ2-1; D might be TRBD2 (6 bases). Matching the DNA end better, TRBJ2-7 makes the J call doubtful. This CDR3 region has 17 residues. Germline CDR1 is SGHRS and CDR2 is YFSETQ. CDR3 sequence: CASSLNPGDFSYNEQYF. CDR3 sequence (DNA): TGCGCCAGCAGCTTGAATCCTGGGGACTTCTCCTACAATGAGCAGTACTTC.

The rearrangement uses TRBV27 and TRBJ1-1; no definite D call. Trimming cost V 5 bases and J 1 base, with 8 bases left between them. Germline V lookup: CDR1 MNHEY, CDR2 SMNVEV (reference sequence). The CDR3 has 13 amino acids. As DNA, the CDR3 is TGTGCCAGCAGTCTATTATGGAACACTGAAGCTTTCTTT. Amino acid sequence: CASSLLWNTEAFF.

The V call is TRBV6-6, the J call TRBJ1-5, with TRBD1 matching over 9 bases. This CDR3 is built from 14 residues. The junction had 0 bases not matched to a gene; V was cut back by 0 bases and J by 6 bases. Germline V lookup: CDR1 MNHNY, CDR2 SVGAGI (reference sequence). The CDR3 DNA follows: TGTGCCAGCAGTTACTCGGACAGGGGTCAGCCCCAGCATTTT. Protein sequence: CASSYSDRGQPQHF.

This clonotype was found a few times. This chain connects TRBV20-1 to TRBJ1-5; unclear D gene. Germline V gives CDR1 DFQATT, CDR2 SNEGSKA (reference sequence). V gave up 7 bases and J gave up 0 bases, with 10 bases separating them. This CDR3 is built from 13 residues. The CDR3 DNA reads as TGCAGTGTCTACGGATATAGCAATCAGCCCCAGCATTTT. As protein: CSVYGYSNQPQHF.

The gene calls are TRBV10-3 and TRBJ1-6; 10 bases fit TRBD1. The V gene's germline CDR1 is ENHRY and CDR2 SYGVKD. The V segment lost 2 bases and the J segment 10 bases; nucleotides outside the gene matches: 8. The CDR3 has 16 residues. This chain's CDR3 is CAISEQSGTGVSPLHF. The CDR3 DNA is TGTGCCATCAGTGAGCAGTCCGGGACAGGGGTCTCACCCCTCCACTTT.

The genes are TRBV3-1 and TRBJ2-2, with a weak D call TRBD1 (5 bases). CDR3 length: 18 amino acids. The V and J ends lost 1 base and 2 bases respectively, with 17 bases between them. CDR1 is LGHDT and CDR2 is YNNKEL in the germline V gene (reference sequence). The CDR3, as DNA: TGTGCCAGCAGCCAAGTCGTCGGCAGGGAAGTTAACACCGGGGAGCTGTTTTTT. This gives the protein CASSQVVGREVNTGELFF. The variable domain in full, with the rest retrieved from reference TRBV3-1 and TRBJ2-2, is DTAVSQTPKYLVTQMGNDKSIKCEQNLGHDTMYWYKQDSKKFLKIMFSYNNKELIINETVPNRFSPKSPDKAHLNLHINSLELGDSAVYFCASSQVVGREVNTGELFFGEGSRLTVL.

The chain recombines TRBV6-6 with TRBJ2-3; D is unclear. Per germline, CDR1 MNHNY and CDR2 SVGAGI (reference sequence). The CDR3 has 13 amino acids. V lost 7 bases and J lost 6, with 14 bases in between. CDR3 nucleotide sequence: TGTGCCAGCAAAACCCGTCGGGCCGATACGCAGTATTTT. Protein: CASKTRRADTQYF.

The sample holds a few counts of this clonotype. This chain joins TRBV7-2 and TRBJ2-5, with 8 bases identical to TRBD1. The CDR3 runs 16 residues. Germline loops: CDR1 SGHTA, CDR2 FQGNSA. V gave up 0 bases and J gave up 2 bases; unmatched junction bases: 5. Written as DNA, the CDR3 is TGTGCCAGCAGCTTAGCAGGACAGGGAATACAAGAGACCCAGTACTTC. Encoded protein: CASSLAGQGIQETQYF.